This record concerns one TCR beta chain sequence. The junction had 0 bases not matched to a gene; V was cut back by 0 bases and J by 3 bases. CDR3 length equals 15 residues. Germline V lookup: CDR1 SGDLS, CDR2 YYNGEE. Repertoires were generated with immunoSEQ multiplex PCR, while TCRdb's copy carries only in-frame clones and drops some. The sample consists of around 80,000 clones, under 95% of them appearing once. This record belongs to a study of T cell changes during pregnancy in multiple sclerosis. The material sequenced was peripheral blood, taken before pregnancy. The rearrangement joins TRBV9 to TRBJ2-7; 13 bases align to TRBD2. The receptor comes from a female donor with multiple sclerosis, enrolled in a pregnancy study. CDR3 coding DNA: TGTGCCAGCAGCGTAGGACTAGCGGGGGGCTACGAGCAGTACTTC. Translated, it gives CASSVGLAGGYEQYF.